This TCR beta chain was identified in a study of regulatory T cells in long-lasting Graves disease. Findings of the study overall: Favored usage of TRBV28, TRBJ1-2 and TRBJ2-5 was recorded in persistent disease. Samples came from peripheral blood alone, without thyroid tissue.

In its sample, this clonotype was seen a few times. Its antigen is unidentified. Construction of TCR beta libraries relied on iRepertoire HTBI primers and on Arm-PCR targeting CDR3 regions. MiXCR, run by TCRdb on the multiplex PCR reads, gives a single entry per CDR3 protein. This table holds 550,000 or so distinct CDR3 sequences, around 12% found once. Unmatched junction bases numbered 9, after V lost 4 bases and J lost 4 bases. There are 15 residues in the CDR3. From germline, CDR1 is LNHDA and CDR2 SQIVND (reference sequence). The time point denotes: newly diagnosed GD, antithyroid drugs for less than 3 months. TCR sequences were obtained from RNA taken from PBMCs. The same sample was also studied in work on T cells in Graves' hyperthyroidism and ophthalmopathy.

The source was peripheral blood mononuclear cells (PBMCs), collected at new diagnosis, from a patient treated with antithyroid drugs. The chain is built from TRBV19 and TRBJ1-1; TRBD1 aligns across 7 bases. The receptor's source is a woman aged 30 to 39 with Graves disease. The CDR3 DNA reads TGTGCCAGTAGTAAACAGGGGCCCGGGGTCACTGAAGCTTTCTTT. Amino acid sequence: CASSKQGPGVTEAFF.